This paragraph covers one TCR beta chain sequence. The target antigen is unknown. This sample is part of a study of cytomegalovirus exposure and HLA in healthy donors. Study findings and constraints: An analysis was carried out later, and it reportedly showed fewer N-insertions in an Asian-associated ancestry cluster than the approximately 660-donor mean. Immune exposure data for these donors was limited to CMV serostatus. Some V segments (TRBV6-2 and TRBV6-3 among them) were excluded as indistinguishable. In a later analysis, TCR beta V- and J-gene trimming was associated with a missense DCLRE1C variant.

The PCR made use of 60 Vbeta and 13 Jbeta primers. This table comes from immunoSEQ multiplex PCR, and its TCRdb copy is limited to in-frame clones, with some not included. The profile shows about 110,000 clones, about four fifths of them singletons. The germline V gene encodes CDR1 SGHDN and CDR2 FVKESK. The length of the CDR3 is 13 residues. Trimming pared 3 bases from V and 9 bases from J, leaving 11 bases between. The rearrangement joins TRBV14 to TRBJ2-2; D may be TRBD1 (6 bases). The sequence was obtained from a woman aged 25 to 39 in good health and CMV-seronegative. The specimen sequenced was PBMCs. The CDR3 nucleotides are TGTGCCAGCAGCCATAGGGACATGTGGGAGCTGTTTTTT. Protein product: CASSHRDMWELFF.